The clone carrying this T cell receptor (beta chain) occurred a few times. All patients reached thyroid surgery having received no treatment beforehand. This CDR3 comprises 16 residues. V gave up 12 bases and J gave up 3 bases, with 26 bases separating them. The germline V gene encodes CDR1 KGHDR and CDR2 SFDVKD. The sample belongs to a study of metastatic and nonmetastatic thyroid tumors. TCRdb reprocessed the PCR reads via MiXCR. This table holds about 93,000 clones, around 7.8% found once. The specimen sequenced was blood. This receptor was taken from a female donor with papillary thyroid cancer or a benign thyroid nodule (not recorded which). Some clones in this sample may be carry-over from other donors' samples. The chain carries TRBV24-1 and TRBJ2-7, with D perhaps matching TRBD2 (6 bases). DNA for the CDR3: TGTGCCGCCTGGAGGGCAGGAGAGAGAGTGATCTACGAGCAGTACTTC. Its protein product is CAAWRAGERVIYEQYF.